Each of the 30 T cell receptor beta chains below was sequenced from the same sample in a study of T cells after yellow fever vaccination. TCRdb re-derived calls from the 5' RACE reads in MiXCR, one entry per CDR3 protein. The sample records 300,000 to 400,000 distinct CDR3 sequences, about an eighth being singletons. Specimen: CD4+ T cells sorted from PBMCs, collected 15 days after the yellow fever booster vaccination. These receptors originate from a young man who received the YFV17D yellow fever vaccine.

The V gene is TRBV5-4, the J gene TRBJ2-3, with 9 bases aligning to TRBD1. This CDR3 spans 14 amino acids. V shed 0 bases, J shed 6 bases, and the junction held 2 bases outside the gene matches. Germline loops: CDR1 SGHNT, CDR2 YYREEE (reference sequence). The CDR3 reads CASSLGTGVDTQYF. In nucleotides, the CDR3 is TGTGCCAGCAGCTTGGGGACAGGGGTGGATACGCAGTATTTT.

This chain uses TRBV7-2 with TRBJ2-1, with D maybe TRBD1 (5 bases). Germline V gives CDR1 SGHTA, CDR2 FQGNSA. The length of the CDR3 is 14 residues. Trimming shortened V by 4 bases and J by 7 bases, and 14 bases separated the two germline ends. The CDR3 nucleotides read TGTGCCAGCAGCTACGGTCAGGGTGGGAATGAGCAGTTCTTC. Its translation is CASSYGQGGNEQFF.

The table lists this clonotype with a few counts. This chain links TRBV9 with TRBJ1-3, with D tentatively TRBD1 (5 bases). Germline values: CDR1 SGDLS, CDR2 YYNGEE. V was clipped by 7 bases and J by 0 bases, with 14 bases between them. This CDR3 spans 15 amino acids. CDR3 in DNA: TGTGCCAGCGGACGGGACTCTTACTCTGGAAACACCATATATTTT. Amino acids: CASGRDSYSGNTIYF. The variable domain in full, with the rest retrieved from reference TRBV9 and TRBJ1-3, is DSGVTQTPKHLITATGQRVTLRCSPRSGDLSVYWYQQSLDQGLQFLIQYYNGEERAKGNILERFSAQQFPDLHSELNLSSLELGDSALYFCASGRDSYSGNTIYFGEGSWLTVV.

This clonotype was picked up a small number of times. The genes are TRBV15 and TRBJ2-7, with D perhaps given as TRBD1 or TRBD2 (5 bases each). Trimming cost V 5 bases and J 0 bases, with 17 bases left between them. This CDR3 contains 16 residues. Germline V gives CDR1 LNHNV, CDR2 YYDKDF (reference sequence). The DNA for the CDR3 is TGTGCCACCAGCCCCGGGACGGGTGGCCTCTCCTACGAGCAGTACTTC. It is translated as CATSPGTGGLSYEQYF.

The chain carries TRBV5-1 and TRBJ2-3; 7 positions match TRBD1. The CDR3 runs 16 residues. Germline CDR1 SGHRS, CDR2 YFSETQ. The V gene end was trimmed by 4 bases and the J gene end by 2 bases; junction bases not matched to a gene: 10. CDR3 nucleotides: TGCGCCAGCAGCGAGGGACAGAGAGGTACCACAGATACGCAGTATTTT. It encodes CASSEGQRGTTDTQYF.

V and J are TRBV12-3 or TRBV12-4 and TRBJ1-4; perhaps TRBD1 as D (5 bases). V was pared by 5 bases and J by 2 bases, with 12 bases between. The CDR3 is 15 amino acids. The CDR3 loop reads CASSTWGSTNEKLFF. The CDR3 DNA reads as TGTGCCAGCAGTACGTGGGGGTCCACTAATGAAAAACTGTTTTTT.

This clonotype was detected a few times. CDR3 loop: CASSSGTGHQPQHF. The CDR3 region has the DNA TGCGCCAGCAGCTCGGGGACTGGGCATCAGCCCCAGCATTTT. The J gene is TRBJ1-5, the V gene TRBV5-1, with D maybe TRBD1 (5 bases). Germline values: CDR1 SGHRS, CDR2 YFSETQ. V was clipped by 3 bases and J by 5 bases, with 12 bases between them. The CDR3 runs 14 residues.

This clonotype was observed a few times. V gene TRBV11-2 combines with J gene TRBJ1-1; no definite D call. CDR1 is SGHAT, CDR2 FQNNGV, per germline. This CDR3 is built from 16 residues. V shed 0 bases and J shed 5 bases, with 16 bases lying between them. CDR3 nucleotide sequence: TGTGCCAGCAGCTTAGATCCAAGGAAGGGCCTTACTGAAGCTTTCTTT. It encodes CASSLDPRKGLTEAFF.

On this clonotype itself: A junction end diverges from the germline sequence, so it may reflect a read error. The rearrangement uses TRBV7-2 and TRBJ2-7; D perhaps matches TRBD1 (6 bases). CDR3 length equals 11 residues. The germline CDR1 and CDR2 sequences are SGHTA and FQGNSA. CDR3 amino acids: CASSLGGHRSF. The CDR3 nucleotides are TGTGCCAGCAGCTTAGGGGGACACCGATCTTTC.

The V call is TRBV3-1, the J call TRBJ2-7; no firm D call. The CDR3 has 14 residues. Germline values: CDR1 LGHDT, CDR2 YNNKEL (reference sequence). V lost 0 bases and J lost 4, with 10 bases in between. The CDR3 protein is CASSQERPLYEQYV. The CDR3 DNA reads as TGTGCCAGCAGCCAAGAGAGACCTTTATACGAGCAGTACGTC.

Only a few counts were recorded for this clonotype. The junction differs from germline at one of its ends, possibly a read error. J is TRBJ1-5 and V is TRBV7-2; 9 bases are shared with TRBD1. CDR3 size: 14 residues. CDR1 is SGHTA and CDR2 is FQGNSA in the germline V gene. The CDR3: CASSPGTGNHPQHF. The DNA of the CDR3 is TGTGCCAGCAGCCCAGGGACAGGGAATCATCCCCAGCATTTT.

The chain uses TRBV3-1 and TRBJ1-1; TRBD1 is a possible D gene (5 bases). Per germline, CDR1 LGHDT and CDR2 YNNKEL (reference sequence). The CDR3 sequence is 14 residues long. V shed 4 bases and J shed 5 bases, with 14 bases lying between them. The CDR3, as DNA: TGTGCCAGCAGCCCCTCCCAGGGCGGGACTGAAGCTTTCTTT. Protein product: CASSPSQGGTEAFF. Full variable domain (outside the CDR3, taken from reference TRBV3-1 and TRBJ1-1): DTAVSQTPKYLVTQMGNDKSIKCEQNLGHDTMYWYKQDSKKFLKIMFSYNNKELIINETVPNRFSPKSPDKAHLNLHINSLELGDSAVYFCASSPSQGGTEAFFGQGTRLTVV.

The V gene is TRBV5-1, the J gene TRBJ1-6; no clear D gene. The CDR3 runs to 14 residues. V was trimmed by 0 bases and J by 8 bases, leaving 9 bases between them. From germline, CDR1 is SGHRS and CDR2 YFSETQ. CDR3 residues: CASSLAQIDSPLHF. In nucleotides, the CDR3 is TGCGCCAGCAGCTTGGCTCAGATCGATTCACCCCTCCACTTT. Using reference TRBV5-1 and TRBJ1-6 for the parts outside the CDR3, the full variable domain is KAGVTQTPRYLIKTRGQQVTLSCSPISGHRSVSWYQQTPGQGLQFLFEYFSETQRNKGNFPGRFSGRQFSNSRSEMNVSTLELGDSALYLCASSLAQIDSPLHFGNGTRLTVT.

This clonotype was picked up a small number of times. The chain combines TRBV6-2 or TRBV6-3 with TRBJ1-1; D remains unclear. V lost 6 bases and J 0 bases, leaving 14 bases between the germline ends. Germline V gene lookup returns CDR1 MNHEY and CDR2 SVGEGT. CDR3 size: 15 residues. The CDR3 nucleotides read TGTGCCAGCAGACCCCACTCCGGCTTGAACACTGAAGCTTTCTTT. This translates into CASRPHSGLNTEAFF.

This chain connects TRBV29-1 to TRBJ1-2; D remains unclear. Trimming took 2 bases from V and 6 from J, leaving 7 bases between them. This CDR3 region has 11 residues. Germline CDR1 and CDR2: SQVTM and ANQGSEA. The CDR3 DNA reads TGCAGCGTTGAAAAAGAGAATGGCTACACCTTC. It codes for CSVEKENGYTF.

This clonotype was recorded a few times. The J gene is TRBJ1-1, the V gene TRBV6-5; D unclear. V was trimmed by 0 bases and J by 3 bases, leaving 8 bases between them. Germline V CDR1 and CDR2: MNHEY, SVGAGI. The CDR3 contains 14 residues. The CDR3 sequence is CASSYSGRDTEAFF. The CDR3, as DNA: TGTGCCAGCAGTTACTCAGGGAGGGACACTGAAGCTTTCTTT.

The gene calls are TRBV4-3 and TRBJ2-7; D may match TRBD1 or TRBD2 (6 bases each). CDR3 length equals 15 residues. V was cut by 1 base and J by 4 bases, with 14 bases left in between. Germline V CDR1 and CDR2: LGHNA, YSLEER. CDR3 residues: CASSQVMGGSYEQYF. The CDR3 nucleotides are TGCGCCAGCAGCCAAGTAATGGGGGGCTCGTACGAGCAGTACTTC.

V gene TRBV30 combines with J gene TRBJ2-5; D is perhaps TRBD1 (8 bases). Trimming removed 4 bases at V and 4 bases at J, with 19 bases between. The CDR3 extends over 15 amino acids. Germline-derived CDR1 and CDR2 are GTSNPN and SVGIG (reference sequence). CDR3 loop: CAWTATGGRGETQYF. In nucleotides, the CDR3 is TGTGCCTGGACGGCCACAGGGGGGAGGGGAGAGACCCAGTACTTC.

There are a few counts of this clonotype. The rearrangement uses TRBV20-1 and TRBJ2-3; either TRBD1 or TRBD2 may fit D (6 bases each). Trimming cost V 6 bases and J 5 bases, with 18 bases left between them. This CDR3 spans 14 amino acids. Germline V gene lookup returns CDR1 DFQATT and CDR2 SNEGSKA (reference sequence). The CDR3 DNA follows: TGCAGTGCCGCGGGACATCAAAGTGTAGATACGCAGTATTTT. Protein: CSAAGHQSVDTQYF.

This clonotype was found a few times. The J gene is TRBJ1-2, the V gene TRBV6-5; D is ambiguous. Per the germline V gene, CDR1 is MNHEY and CDR2 is SVGAGI. This CDR3 has 13 residues. The V end lost 6 bases, the J end lost 5 bases, and 13 bases lay between the germline ends. CDR3 loop: CASRAPAGYGYTF. CDR3 coding DNA: TGTGCCAGCAGAGCCCCCGCCGGGTATGGCTACACCTTC.

The genes are TRBV3-1 and TRBJ2-5, with D possibly TRBD2 on 5 matching bases. This CDR3 has 14 residues. In germline, CDR1 is LGHDT, CDR2 YNNKEL (reference sequence). V was pared by 5 bases and J by 4 bases, with 14 bases between. The CDR3, as DNA: TGTGCCAGCAGCGCGGGCACTAGGAGAGAGACCCAGTACTTC. Translating gives CASSAGTRRETQYF.

This clonotype has a count of ten or more. The genes are TRBV5-6 and TRBJ1-2, with a possible D match to TRBD1 (5 bases). The CDR3 has 12 residues. Germline values: CDR1 SGHDT, CDR2 YYEEEE. V dropped 0 bases and J dropped 12 bases, with 12 bases sitting between them. The CDR3 reads CASSLADSRDTF. CDR3 bases: TGTGCCAGCAGCTTGGCCGACAGTCGAGACACCTTC.

This rearrangement joins TRBV24-1 to TRBJ2-7; D is unresolved. This CDR3 has 15 residues. V lost 3 bases and J 2 bases, leaving 13 bases between the germline ends. Germline values: CDR1 KGHDR, CDR2 SFDVKD. The CDR3 region has the DNA TGTGCCACCAGTGATCCCGCCCCCGACCCCTACGAGCAGTACGTC. Translating gives CATSDPAPDPYEQYV.

This clonotype has more than one count but fewer than ten. The chain links TRBV6-1 to TRBJ1-6, with 7 positions matching TRBD1. Germline CDR1 reads MNHNS; CDR2 reads SASEGT. With 8 bases clipped from V and 10 bases from J, the junction kept 8 bases outside the gene matches. The CDR3 is 13 amino acids. This CDR3 reads CASASGGVSPLHF. CDR3 nucleotides: TGTGCCAGCGCTTCAGGGGGGGTGTCACCCCTCCACTTT.

The V call is TRBV20-1, the J call TRBJ1-2; 8 bases line up with TRBD1. The CDR3 contains 14 residues. V shed 2 bases and J 4 bases; nucleotides not matched to a gene: 6. Germline V gene lookup returns CDR1 DFQATT and CDR2 SNEGSKA (reference sequence). CDR3 loop: CSARTTGGGYGYTF. In nucleotides, the CDR3 is TGCAGTGCTAGAACAACAGGGGGAGGCTATGGCTACACCTTC.

The chain links TRBV3-1 to TRBJ2-7; 9 bases line up with TRBD1. The CDR3 is made up of 13 amino acids. With 8 bases clipped from V and 5 bases from J, the junction kept 7 bases outside the gene matches. Looked up from germline, CDR1 is LGHDT and CDR2 is YNNKEL (reference sequence). This chain's CDR3 is CASGTGTSHEQYF. The CDR3 region has the DNA TGTGCCAGCGGGACAGGGACCAGCCACGAGCAGTACTTC.

This clonotype came up a few times. This rearrangement joins TRBV7-3 to TRBJ2-3, with D perhaps TRBD1 or TRBD2 (5 bases each). V gave up 2 bases and J gave up 9 bases, with 12 bases separating them. There are 13 residues in the CDR3. Germline CDR1 SGHTA, CDR2 FQGTGA. The CDR3 nucleotides are TGTGCCAGCAGCTTATACCGGGACGGAACGCAGTATTTT. Translating gives CASSLYRDGTQYF.

The chain combines TRBV27 with TRBJ1-1; D is perhaps TRBD1 (6 bases). CDR3 size: 15 residues. Germline V CDR1 and CDR2: MNHEY, SMNVEV (reference sequence). V lost 0 bases and J 4 bases, leaving 12 bases between the germline ends. The CDR3 nucleotides are TGTGCCAGCAGTTTATCGTGGGGGCTCGGCACTGAAGCTTTCTTT. It codes for CASSLSWGLGTEAFF.

The gene calls are TRBV6-6 and TRBJ2-4; D might be TRBD1 (7 bases). V dropped 7 bases and J dropped 0 bases, with 16 bases sitting between them. From germline, CDR1 is MNHNY and CDR2 SVGAGI (reference sequence). The CDR3 length is 16 residues. For the CDR3, the DNA is TGTGCCAGCATTCAGGGGGAGGTCCTAGCCAAAAACATTCAGTACTTC. Protein sequence: CASIQGEVLAKNIQYF.

V is TRBV7-9 and J is TRBJ1-6; D is uncertain. Between the trimmed V and J ends, which lost 8 bases and 8 bases, there was a span of 19 bases. Germline CDR1 SEHNR, CDR2 FQNEAQ (reference sequence). The CDR3 contains 15 residues. Written as DNA, the CDR3 is TGTGCCAGCGATACTACTTCAGGTCTGGATTCACCCCTCCACTTT. Its protein product is CASDTTSGLDSPLHF.